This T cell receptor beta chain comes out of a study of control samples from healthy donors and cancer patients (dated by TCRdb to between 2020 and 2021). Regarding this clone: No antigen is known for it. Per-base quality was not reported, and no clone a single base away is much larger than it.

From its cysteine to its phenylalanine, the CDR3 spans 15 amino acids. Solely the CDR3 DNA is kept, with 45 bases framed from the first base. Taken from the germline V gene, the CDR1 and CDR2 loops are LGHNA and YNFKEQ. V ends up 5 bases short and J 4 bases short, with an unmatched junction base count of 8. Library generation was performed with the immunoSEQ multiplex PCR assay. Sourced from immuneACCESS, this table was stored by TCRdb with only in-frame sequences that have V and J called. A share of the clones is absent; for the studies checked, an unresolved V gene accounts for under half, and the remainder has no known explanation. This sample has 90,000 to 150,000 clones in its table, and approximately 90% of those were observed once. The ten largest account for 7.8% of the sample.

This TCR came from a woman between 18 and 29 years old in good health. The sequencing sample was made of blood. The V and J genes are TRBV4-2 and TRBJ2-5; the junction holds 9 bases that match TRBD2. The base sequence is TGTGCCAGCAGCGCCAGCGGGAGGATTCGAGAGACCCAGTACTTC. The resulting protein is CASSASGRIRETQYF.